These 20 T cell receptor beta chains originate from one sample sequenced in a study of CD8 T cells in Susac syndrome. RNA amounts of roughly 0.45 to 1 ug underwent reverse transcription with random hexamers. TCRdb reanalysed the immunoSEQ multiplex PCR reads using MiXCR and keeps one entry per CDR3 protein. The data hold more than 85,000 distinct CDR3 sequences, with roughly 96% observed a single time. The sample comprised CD4+ T cells from PBMCs. These receptors came from a human donor in good health.

This clonotype was seen a single time. J is TRBJ1-5 and V is TRBV30; D not certain. Germline V gene sequence: CDR1 GTSNPN, CDR2 SVGIG (reference sequence). The CDR3 sequence is 16 residues long. The ends were cut back, 4 bases at V and 9 bases at J, with 25 bases in the middle. CDR3 region: CAWTQAGQILGWPQHF. CDR3 coding DNA: TGTGCCTGGACTCAAGCCGGCCAGATCCTCGGATGGCCCCAGCATTTT. Complete variable domain (other parts from reference TRBV30 and TRBJ1-5): SQTIHQWPATLVQPVGSPLSLECTVEGTSNPNLYWYRQAAGRGLQLLFYSVGIGQISSEVPQNLSASRPQDRQFILSSKKLLLSDSGFYLCAWTQAGQILGWPQHFGDGTRLSIL.

The chain employs TRBV7-2 and TRBJ2-2; TRBD1 matches at 7 bases. V was pared by 5 bases and J by 3 bases, with 6 bases of the junction left unmatched. Germline V gene data show CDR1 as SGHTA and CDR2 as FQGNSA. This CDR3 has 15 amino acids. CDR3 in amino acids: CASSLRQGDTGELFF. In DNA form, the CDR3 reads TGTGCCAGCAGCCTCAGACAGGGAGACACCGGGGAGCTGTTTTTT. The full variable domain, with the rest looked up from reference TRBV7-2 and TRBJ2-2, is GAGVSQSPSNKVTEKGKDVELRCDPISGHTALYWYRQSLGQGLEFLIYFQGNSAPDKSGLPSDRFSAERTGGSVSTLTIQRTQQEDSAVYLCASSLRQGDTGELFFGEGSRLTVL.

Written as DNA, the CDR3 is TGCAGCGCCCTAAGGGGTGGAGGGCAGGGGTACGAGCAGTACTTC. Amino acids: CSALRGGGQGYEQYF. V and J are TRBV29-1 and TRBJ2-7; D possibly uses TRBD1 or TRBD2 (6 bases each). Deletions cut 7 bases from V and 4 bases from J, with 23 bases between. The CDR3 sequence is 15 residues long. Germline V CDR1 and CDR2: SQVTM, ANQGSEA.

The V call is TRBV6-1, the J call TRBJ2-3; 10 bases fit TRBD2. The CDR3 length is 16 residues. V lost 5 bases, J lost 2 bases, and 7 bases stayed unmatched. From germline, CDR1 is MNHNS and CDR2 SASEGT. The CDR3 protein is CASSPRLAGDTDTQYF. Here the CDR3 DNA reads TGTGCCAGCAGTCCCCGGCTAGCGGGGGACACAGATACGCAGTATTTT.

The V call is TRBV7-3, the J call TRBJ2-3, with unresolved D. The CDR3 has 13 residues. Between the trimmed V and J ends, which lost 4 bases and 5 bases, there was a span of 10 bases. Germline V gives CDR1 SGHTA, CDR2 FQGTGA. CDR3 sequence: CASSSRAEDTQYF. The CDR3 DNA is TGTGCCAGCAGCTCCCGAGCAGAAGATACGCAGTATTTT.

In DNA form, the CDR3 reads TGTGCCAGCAGGACGACAGGGGGGAACACTGAAGCTTTCTTT. This gives the protein CASRTTGGNTEAFF. This rearrangement joins TRBV3-1 to TRBJ1-1; TRBD1 matches at 9 bases. V trimming: 6 bases; J trimming: 1 base; junction bases outside the gene matches: 3. CDR3 length equals 14 residues. Germline lookup yields CDR1 LGHDT and CDR2 YNNKEL (reference sequence).

The CDR3 is CASRKQSEGETQYF. CDR3 in DNA: TGTGCCAGCAGAAAACAGAGCGAGGGAGAGACCCAGTACTTC. The chain links TRBV2 to TRBJ2-5, with D perhaps matching TRBD2 (5 bases). Germline CDR1 and CDR2: SNHLY and FYNNEI. The CDR3 sequence is 14 residues long. V gave up 6 bases and J gave up 4 bases, with 15 bases separating them.

This sequence joins TRBV20-1 and TRBJ1-1; D is perhaps TRBD1 (5 bases). The ends were cut back, 3 bases at V and 2 bases at J, with 13 bases in the middle. The germline CDR1 and CDR2 sequences are DFQATT and SNEGSKA (reference sequence). There are 14 residues in the CDR3. DNA for the CDR3: TGCAGTGCTAGGGTCGGGACGGCAAACACTGAAGCTTTCTTT. It translates to CSARVGTANTEAFF.

This clonotype was observed a single time. The junction departs from the called germline gene at one end, perhaps through a read error. In nucleotides, the CDR3 is TGTGCCAGCAGCCAAGGAGGAAGTGCCCTTAATTCACCCCTCCGCTTT. Protein product: CASSQGGSALNSPLRF. The chain recombines TRBV3-1 with TRBJ1-6; the D is unclear. The V gene's germline CDR1 is LGHDT and CDR2 YNNKEL (reference sequence). The CDR3 runs to 16 residues.

The table lists this clonotype with a count of one. The CDR3 sequence: CASSLAELSGYTF. Here the CDR3 DNA reads TGTGCCAGCAGCTTAGCGGAGTTGAGTGGCTACACCTTC. This sequence joins TRBV7-2 and TRBJ1-2, with no clear D. Trimming pared 0 bases from V and 7 bases from J, leaving 9 bases between. Germline V gene lookup returns CDR1 SGHTA and CDR2 FQGNSA. The CDR3 has 13 residues.

This chain connects TRBV2 to TRBJ2-3; D uncertain. V lost 7 bases to trimming and J lost 0 bases, with 11 bases between them. This CDR3 is 14 amino acids long. CDR1 and CDR2 from the germline V gene are SNHLY and FYNNEI. In nucleotides, the CDR3 is TGTGCCAGCACCATAGCTGCTAGCACAGATACGCAGTATTTT. This sequence encodes CASTIAASTDTQYF.

The chain joins TRBV2 to TRBJ2-4; 11 bases match TRBD2. The CDR3 loop spans 16 amino acids. The trim removed 4 bases at V and 8 bases at J, leaving 10 bases unmatched. Germline V gene lookup returns CDR1 SNHLY and CDR2 FYNNEI. The CDR3 protein is CASSGSATSGMYIQYF. Written as DNA, the CDR3 is TGTGCCAGCAGTGGATCAGCGACTAGCGGGATGTACATTCAGTACTTC.

This chain links TRBV5-4 with TRBJ2-2; D not certain. In germline, CDR1 is SGHNT, CDR2 YYREEE (reference sequence). This CDR3 spans 13 amino acids. The germline V and J ends were trimmed by 3 bases and 1 base, with 4 bases remaining between them. In DNA, the CDR3 is TGTGCCAGCAGCTCCCAGAACACCGGGGAGCTGTTTTTT. Amino acids: CASSSQNTGELFF.

The J gene is TRBJ2-1, the V gene TRBV2; no reliable D call. The CDR3 is made up of 13 amino acids. Germline V gives CDR1 SNHLY, CDR2 FYNNEI. V lost 7 bases, J lost 5 bases, and 12 bases lay in between. The CDR3 here is CASKERRDNEQFF. The DNA for the CDR3 is TGTGCCAGCAAAGAGCGTCGGGACAATGAGCAGTTCTTC.

The DNA of the CDR3 is TGTGCCAGCAGTGCCTCAGGGGGCCGGGAGACCCAGTACTTC. This codes for CASSASGGRETQYF. The V and J genes are TRBV2 and TRBJ2-5, with 8 bases lining up with TRBD1. J gave up 5 bases and V 4 bases, and 6 bases lay outside the gene matches. The CDR3 loop spans 14 amino acids. The V gene's germline CDR1 is SNHLY and CDR2 FYNNEI.

The chain combines TRBV5-1 with TRBJ2-3, with 12 bases that match TRBD2. Germline-derived CDR1 and CDR2 are SGHRS and YFSETQ. The CDR3 runs to 17 residues. Germline trimming cut 4 bases from V and 4 bases from J; bases unmatched to any gene: 10. The CDR3 is CASSPRTSGKAADTQYF. The CDR3 coding sequence is TGCGCCAGCAGCCCGCGGACTAGCGGGAAAGCCGCAGATACGCAGTATTTT.

The rearrangement joins TRBV6-5 to TRBJ2-5; tentatively, D is TRBD1 or TRBD2 (5 bases each). V dropped 8 bases and J dropped 2 bases, with 12 bases sitting between them. The CDR3 runs to 13 residues. Germline lookup yields CDR1 MNHEY and CDR2 SVGAGI. CDR3 in amino acids: CASRGRGQETQYF. CDR3 sequence (DNA): TGTGCCAGCCGGGGACGGGGACAAGAGACCCAGTACTTC.

The gene calls are TRBV6-5 and TRBJ1-5, with TRBD1 matching 9 bases. This CDR3 has 14 residues. Germline assignment: CDR1 MNHEY and CDR2 SVGAGI. J gave up 4 bases and V 6 bases, and 4 bases lay outside the gene matches. CDR3 sequence: CASSSGTGNQPQHF. DNA of the CDR3: TGTGCCAGCAGCTCCGGGACAGGGAATCAGCCCCAGCATTTT.

The chain carries TRBV18 and TRBJ1-1; D gene uncertain. Trimming pared 3 bases from V and 5 bases from J, leaving 13 bases between. Per the germline V gene, CDR1 is KGHSH and CDR2 is LQKENI. This CDR3 region has 14 residues. CDR3: CASSPLRVSTEAFF. The CDR3 DNA follows: TGTGCCAGCTCACCCCTGCGTGTTAGTACTGAAGCTTTCTTT. The full variable domain, its missing parts supplied by reference TRBV18 and TRBJ1-1, is NAGVMQNPRHLVRRRGQEARLRCSPMKGHSHVYWYRQLPEEGLKFMVYLQKENIIDESGMPKERFSAEFPKEGPSILRIQQVVRGDSAAYFCASSPLRVSTEAFFGQGTRLTVV.

J is TRBJ1-2 and V is TRBV13; possibly TRBD1 for D (5 bases). V was trimmed by 3 bases and J by 0 bases, leaving 11 bases between them. Per germline, CDR1 PRHDT and CDR2 FYEKMQ (reference sequence). This CDR3 comprises 15 residues. The CDR3: CASSFRRGANYGYTF. CDR3 coding DNA: TGTGCCAGCAGCTTCCGTCGGGGGGCTAACTATGGCTACACCTTC.